The source of this T cell receptor (beta chain) is a study of Graves' ophthalmopathy and Graves' hyperthyroidism listed by TCRdb under 2018. Turning to the overall study: Peripheral blood samples were taken at the time of initial diagnosis, before any treatment was given. The study used signatures of the TCR beta repertoire to tell Graves' ophthalmopathy apart from Graves' hyperthyroidism and to predict which patients would progress to ophthalmopathy. To explore V-J signatures distinguishing ophthalmopathy from hyperthyroidism, a discovery set of under 110 patients (more than 40 ophthalmopathy, some 55 stable hyperthyroidism) was enrolled. T-cell repertoires of thyroid tissue and blood were compared in five or six hyperthyroidism patients. In total, around 130 blood samples were TCR-sequenced: 40 to 45 ophthalmopathy, under 80 hyperthyroidism and some 17 hyperthyroidism-to-ophthalmopathy patients. The 75 to 100 discovery patients were randomly split 7:3 into training and test sets. An independent validation cohort comprised fewer than 20 hyperthyroidism patients and roughly 15 patients who later progressed from hyperthyroidism to ophthalmopathy. After sampling, hyperthyroidism patients received methimazole starting at 30 mg daily, and ophthalmopathy patients received high-dose intravenous methylprednisolone.

For repertoire sequencing, TCR beta CDR3 regions were amplified from RNA transcripts. A first-round RT-PCR used HTBI primers with the Qiagen OneStep RT-PCR kit, followed by a second-round multiplex PCR, size selection and purification. Libraries were sequenced on an Illumina HiSeq2000 using paired-end 100 bp reads. Per the original workflow: Reads were processed with SOAPnuke, discarding reads with adapters, uncalled bases, mean Phred below 15, or no exact constant-primer or identifier match. COPE v1.2.5 was used to merge the high-quality paired reads. Each unique nucleotide sequence was treated as a clonotype, and MiTCR v1.1 was used to align the clonotypes to the IMGT TRB V, D and J references. Analysis was restricted to V-J combinations with a frequency above 0.0001, which covered about 99% of repertoires. For each V-J combination, a TCR clonal expansion and chaos score was defined as the ratio of F50 clonal expansion to chaos observed in the TCRdist matrix. Welch's t-statistics and random forest were used to reduce the features to about a dozen V-J combinations, which were then used as input to a naive Bayes classifier. Thyroid-blood repertoire similarity was quantified with the Morisita-Horn index. TCRdb ran its own pipeline on the public reads, namely fastp trimming at Q25 and MiXCR clone calling, and kept in-frame beta chains. CDR3 protein duplicates are merged, each entry listing the most common genes and DNA. The V and J calls were not made by the authors but by TCRdb's processing. Present in this sample are under 800,000 distinct CDR3 sequences, 22% of which were seen just once. The ten largest clones represent 7.1% of the sample.

Broad study findings and their caveats: No statistical method was used to set the sample size in advance, and the investigators knew which group each participant was assigned to. Among expanded thyroid clonotypes with frequency above 0.001, most also showed up in blood, which suggests that blood repertoires may reflect the thyroid immune response. In validation, the model predicted ophthalmopathy progression with more than 70% sensitivity and roughly 72% specificity; some 13 predicted patients were CT-confirmed with GO in a median of around 6.5 months. In cross-validation, the 13-signature model distinguished ophthalmopathy from stable hyperthyroidism with 87.88% sensitivity and 81% to 82% specificity, while in the test set the corresponding values were around 79% and 71%.

With respect to this clonotype: The antigen it binds to is not known. A junction end diverges from the germline sequence, so it may reflect a read error.

Hyperthyroidism was defined as stable when no progression to ophthalmopathy occurred within 18 months of follow-up. The hyperthyroidism patients were 18 to 65 years old and newly diagnosed, with a disease duration of less than 2 months. Patients were excluded if they had other autoimmune diseases, uncontrolled infections, pregnancy or lactation. Clinical symptoms, serum thyroxine, TRAb, thyroid ultrasound and orbital computed tomography formed the basis of the diagnosis. Using Ficoll-Paque density gradient centrifugation, PBMCs were isolated from 8.5 to 10 ml of fresh peripheral blood. Total RNA was extracted using Trizol reagent, and RNA quality was checked on an Agilent 2100 Bioanalyzer. Via the germline V gene (reference sequence), CDR1 is GTSNPN and CDR2 SVGIG. From its cysteine to its phenylalanine, the CDR3 spans 13 amino acids. Only the CDR3 part of the read is kept: 39 bases, read in frame from the first base.

This sequence was found in a woman between 18 and 29 years old with stable Graves' hyperthyroidism. Some clones in this sample may be carry-over from other donors' samples. Donor details come from another sample of the same person, matched by shared clones. Sequenced material: peripheral blood. The rearrangement joined TRBV30 to TRBJ2-7; the D gene cannot be named for sure. The encoded CDR3 is CAWSMVHYYDQYF. The DNA sequence is given as TGTGCCTGGAGTATGGTACATTACTACGATCAGTACTTC.